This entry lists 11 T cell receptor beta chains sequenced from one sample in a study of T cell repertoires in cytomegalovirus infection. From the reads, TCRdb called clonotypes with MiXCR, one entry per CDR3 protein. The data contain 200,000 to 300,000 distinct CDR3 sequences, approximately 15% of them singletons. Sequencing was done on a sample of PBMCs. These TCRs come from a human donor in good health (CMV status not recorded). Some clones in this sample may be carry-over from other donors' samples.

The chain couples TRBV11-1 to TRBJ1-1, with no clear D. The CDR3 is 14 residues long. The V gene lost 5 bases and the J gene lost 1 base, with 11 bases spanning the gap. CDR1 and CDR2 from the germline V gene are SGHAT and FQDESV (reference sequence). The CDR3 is CASSAGLANTEAFF. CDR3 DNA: TGTGCCAGCAGCGCAGGACTGGCGAACACTGAAGCTTTCTTT.

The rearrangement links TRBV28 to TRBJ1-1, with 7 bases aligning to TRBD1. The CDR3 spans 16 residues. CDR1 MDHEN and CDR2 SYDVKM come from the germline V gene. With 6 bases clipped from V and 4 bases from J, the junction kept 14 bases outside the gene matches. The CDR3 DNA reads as TGTGCCAGCAGGCCTACAGGGGCGAGAATGGGCACTGAAGCTTTCTTT. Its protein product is CASRPTGARMGTEAFF.

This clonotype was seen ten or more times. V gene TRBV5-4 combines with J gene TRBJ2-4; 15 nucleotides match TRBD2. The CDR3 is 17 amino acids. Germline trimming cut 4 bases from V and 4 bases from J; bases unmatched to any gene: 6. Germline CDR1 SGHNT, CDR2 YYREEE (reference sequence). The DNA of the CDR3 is TGTGCCAGCAGCCCGGGAGGACTAGCGGGGGGGAAAAACATTCAGTACTTC. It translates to CASSPGGLAGGKNIQYF.

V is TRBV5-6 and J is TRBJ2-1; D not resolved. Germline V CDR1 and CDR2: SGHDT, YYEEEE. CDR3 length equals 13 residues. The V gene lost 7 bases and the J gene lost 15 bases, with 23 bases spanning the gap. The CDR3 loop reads CASRKDRYPRLFF. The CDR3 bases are TGTGCCAGCCGAAAGGACCGGTACCCTCGGCTGTTCTTC.

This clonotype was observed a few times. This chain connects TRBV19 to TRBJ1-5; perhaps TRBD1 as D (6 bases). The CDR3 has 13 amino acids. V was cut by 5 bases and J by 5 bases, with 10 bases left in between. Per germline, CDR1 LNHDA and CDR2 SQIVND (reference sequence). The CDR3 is CASSQGPDQPQHF. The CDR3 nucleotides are TGTGCCAGTAGTCAGGGGCCCGATCAGCCCCAGCATTTT. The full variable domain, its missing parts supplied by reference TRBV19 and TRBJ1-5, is DGGITQSPKYLFRKEGQNVTLSCEQNLNHDAMYWYRQDPGQGLRLIYYSQIVNDFQKGDIAEGYSVSREKKESFPLTVTSAQKNPTAFYLCASSQGPDQPQHFGDGTRLSIL.

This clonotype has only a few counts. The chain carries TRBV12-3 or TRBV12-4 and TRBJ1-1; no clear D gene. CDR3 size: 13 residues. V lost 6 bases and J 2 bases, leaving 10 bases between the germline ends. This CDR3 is CASSHTYNTEAFF. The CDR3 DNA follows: TGTGCCAGCAGCCATACTTACAACACTGAAGCTTTCTTT.

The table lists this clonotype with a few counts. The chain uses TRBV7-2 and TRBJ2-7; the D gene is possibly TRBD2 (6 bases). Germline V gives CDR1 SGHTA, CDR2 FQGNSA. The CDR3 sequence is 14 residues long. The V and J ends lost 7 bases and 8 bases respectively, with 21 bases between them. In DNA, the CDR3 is TGTGCCAGCACCCTCATCGGAGGGCCTGGGAAGCAGTACTTC. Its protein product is CASTLIGGPGKQYF. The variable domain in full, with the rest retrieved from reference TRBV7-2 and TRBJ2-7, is GAGVSQSPSNKVTEKGKDVELRCDPISGHTALYWYRQSLGQGLEFLIYFQGNSAPDKSGLPSDRFSAERTGGSVSTLTIQRTQQEDSAVYLCASTLIGGPGKQYFGPGTRLTVT.

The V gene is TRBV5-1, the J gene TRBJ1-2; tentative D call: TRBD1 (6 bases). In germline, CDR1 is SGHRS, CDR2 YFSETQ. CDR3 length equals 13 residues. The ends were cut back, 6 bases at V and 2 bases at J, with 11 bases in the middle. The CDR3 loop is CASNPDRNYGYTF. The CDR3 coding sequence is TGCGCCAGCAACCCGGACAGAAACTATGGCTACACCTTC.

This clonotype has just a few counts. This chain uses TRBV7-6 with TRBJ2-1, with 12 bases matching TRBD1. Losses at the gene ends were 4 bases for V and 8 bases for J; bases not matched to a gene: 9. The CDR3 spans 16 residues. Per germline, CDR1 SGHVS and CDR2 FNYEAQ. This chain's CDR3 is CASSSQGGTGGYEQFF. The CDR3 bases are TGTGCCAGCAGCTCCCAGGGGGGGACAGGGGGCTATGAGCAGTTCTTC.

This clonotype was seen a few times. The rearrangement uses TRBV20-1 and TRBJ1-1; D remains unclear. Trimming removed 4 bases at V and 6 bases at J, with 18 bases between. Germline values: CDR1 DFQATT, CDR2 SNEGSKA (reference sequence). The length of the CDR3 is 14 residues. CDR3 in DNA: TGCAGTGCTACCACACTTAGGGAGGCGTCTGAAGCTTTCTTT. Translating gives CSATTLREASEAFF.

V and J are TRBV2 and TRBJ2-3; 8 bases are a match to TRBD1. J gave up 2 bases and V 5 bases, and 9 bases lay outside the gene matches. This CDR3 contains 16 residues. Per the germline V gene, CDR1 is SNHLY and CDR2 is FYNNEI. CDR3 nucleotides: TGTGCCAGCAGTCCCCGGACAGGGTCAAACACAGATACGCAGTATTTT. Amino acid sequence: CASSPRTGSNTDTQYF.